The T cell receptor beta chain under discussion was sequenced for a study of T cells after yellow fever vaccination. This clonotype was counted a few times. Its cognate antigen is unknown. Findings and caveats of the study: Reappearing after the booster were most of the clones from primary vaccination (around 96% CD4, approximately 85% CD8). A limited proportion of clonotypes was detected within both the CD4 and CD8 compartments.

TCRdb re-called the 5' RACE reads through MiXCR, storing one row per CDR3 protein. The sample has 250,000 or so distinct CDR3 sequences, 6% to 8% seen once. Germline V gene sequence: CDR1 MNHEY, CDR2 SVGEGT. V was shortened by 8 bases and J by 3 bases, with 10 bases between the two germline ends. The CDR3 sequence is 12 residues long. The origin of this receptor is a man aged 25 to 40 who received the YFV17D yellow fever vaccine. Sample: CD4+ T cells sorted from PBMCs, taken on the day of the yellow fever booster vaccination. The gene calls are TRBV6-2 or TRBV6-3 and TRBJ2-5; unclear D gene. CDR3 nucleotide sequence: TGTGCCAGCGCTTGGGTGAAAGAGACCCAGTACTTC. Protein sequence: CASAWVKETQYF.